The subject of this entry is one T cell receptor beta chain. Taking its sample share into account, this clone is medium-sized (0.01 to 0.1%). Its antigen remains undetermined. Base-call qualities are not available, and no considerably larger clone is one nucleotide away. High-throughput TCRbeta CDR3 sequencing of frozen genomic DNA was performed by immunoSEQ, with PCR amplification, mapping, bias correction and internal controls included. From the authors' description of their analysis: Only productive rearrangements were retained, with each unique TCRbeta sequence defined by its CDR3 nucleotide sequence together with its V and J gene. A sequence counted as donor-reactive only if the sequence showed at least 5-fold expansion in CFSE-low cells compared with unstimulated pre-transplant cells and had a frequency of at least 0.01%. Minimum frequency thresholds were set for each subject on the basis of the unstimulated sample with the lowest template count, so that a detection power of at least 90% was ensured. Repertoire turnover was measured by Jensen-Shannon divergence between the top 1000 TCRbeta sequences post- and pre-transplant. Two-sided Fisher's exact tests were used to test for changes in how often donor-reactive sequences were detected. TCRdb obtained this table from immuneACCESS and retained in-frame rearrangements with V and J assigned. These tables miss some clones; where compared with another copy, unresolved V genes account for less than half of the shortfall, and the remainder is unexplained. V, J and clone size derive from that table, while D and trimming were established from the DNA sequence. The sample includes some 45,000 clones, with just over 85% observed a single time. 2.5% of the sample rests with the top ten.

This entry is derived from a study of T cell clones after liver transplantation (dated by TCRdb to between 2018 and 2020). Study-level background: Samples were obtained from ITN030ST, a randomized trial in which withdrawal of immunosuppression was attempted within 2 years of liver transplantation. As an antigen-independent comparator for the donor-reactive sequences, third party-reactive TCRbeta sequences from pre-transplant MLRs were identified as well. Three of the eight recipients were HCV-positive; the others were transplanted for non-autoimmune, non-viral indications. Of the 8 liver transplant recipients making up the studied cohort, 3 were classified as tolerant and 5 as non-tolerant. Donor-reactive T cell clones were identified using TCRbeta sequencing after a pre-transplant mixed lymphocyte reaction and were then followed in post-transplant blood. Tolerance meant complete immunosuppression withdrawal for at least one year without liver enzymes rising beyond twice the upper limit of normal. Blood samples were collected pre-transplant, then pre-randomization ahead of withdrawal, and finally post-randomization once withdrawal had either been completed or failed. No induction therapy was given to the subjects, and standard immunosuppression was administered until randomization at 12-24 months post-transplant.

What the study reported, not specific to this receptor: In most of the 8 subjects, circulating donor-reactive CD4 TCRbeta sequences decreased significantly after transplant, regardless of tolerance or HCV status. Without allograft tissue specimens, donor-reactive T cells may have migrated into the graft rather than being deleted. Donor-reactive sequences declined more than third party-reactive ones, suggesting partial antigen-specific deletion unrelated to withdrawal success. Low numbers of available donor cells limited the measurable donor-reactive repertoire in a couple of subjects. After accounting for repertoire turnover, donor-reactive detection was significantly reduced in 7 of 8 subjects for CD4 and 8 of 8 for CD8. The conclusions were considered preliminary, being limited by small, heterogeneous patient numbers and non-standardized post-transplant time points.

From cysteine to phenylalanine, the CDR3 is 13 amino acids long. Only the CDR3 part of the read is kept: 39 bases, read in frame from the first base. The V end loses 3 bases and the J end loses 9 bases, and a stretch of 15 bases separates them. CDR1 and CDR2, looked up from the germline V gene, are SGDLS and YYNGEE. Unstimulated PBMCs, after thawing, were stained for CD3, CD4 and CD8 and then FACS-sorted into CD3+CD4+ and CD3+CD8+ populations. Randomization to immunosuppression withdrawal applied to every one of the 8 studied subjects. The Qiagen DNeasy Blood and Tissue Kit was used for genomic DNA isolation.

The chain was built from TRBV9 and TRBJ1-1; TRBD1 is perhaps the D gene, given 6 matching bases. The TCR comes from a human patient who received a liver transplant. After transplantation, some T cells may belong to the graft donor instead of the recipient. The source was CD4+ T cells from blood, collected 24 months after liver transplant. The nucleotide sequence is TGTGCCAGCAGCGGCCGGGACACTTCACAAGCTTTCTTT. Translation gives CASSGRDTSQAFF.